These 22 T cell receptor beta chains originate from one sample sequenced in a study of glioma-infiltrating T cells after dendritic cell vaccination. Time point specified: after dendritic cell vaccination, including at tumor progression/relapse. Measured with immunoSEQ multiplex PCR; TCRdb has only the in-frame clones, and not every one. The table includes approximately 50,000 clones, about nine tenths detected once. The sequenced sample was blood, obtained after dendritic cell vaccination. These receptors came from a human donor with glioblastoma.

The V and J genes are TRBV6-1 and TRBJ2-5; 7 bases line up with TRBD2. Germline assignment: CDR1 MNHNS and CDR2 SASEGT. V dropped 5 bases and J dropped 0; count of bases not matched to a gene: 3. This CDR3 is built from 14 residues. CDR3 residues: CASSKGGNQETQYF. The DNA of the CDR3 is TGTGCCAGCAGTAAGGGAGGGAACCAAGAGACCCAGTACTTC.

V gene TRBV7-8 combines with J gene TRBJ1-2; D perhaps matches TRBD1 (5 bases). V lost 1 base and J lost 0, with 12 bases in between. The germline V gene encodes CDR1 SGHVS and CDR2 FQNEAQ. The CDR3 contains 16 residues. The CDR3 region is CASSLGGSGANYGYTF. CDR3 bases: TGTGCCAGCAGCTTAGGGGGTTCGGGGGCTAACTATGGCTACACCTTC.

The gene calls are TRBV27 and TRBJ2-7, with 7 bases aligning to TRBD2. The CDR3 totals 16 residues. Germline values: CDR1 MNHEY, CDR2 SMNVEV (reference sequence). The V segment lost 4 bases and the J segment 5 bases; nucleotides outside the gene matches: 14. CDR3 sequence: CASSSLGTIPANEQYF. CDR3 DNA: TGTGCCAGCAGTTCCCTTGGGACTATTCCCGCCAACGAGCAGTACTTC.

This chain joins TRBV28 and TRBJ2-2; weak D call: TRBD1 (5 bases). CDR3 length: 13 residues. The V end was cut by 7 bases, the J end by 7 bases, with 13 bases between. Germline CDR1 reads MDHEN; CDR2 reads SYDVKM. This CDR3 is CASTLGVGGELFF. For the CDR3, the DNA is TGTGCCAGCACCCTAGGGGTGGGCGGGGAGCTGTTTTTT.

The rearrangement links TRBV5-1 to TRBJ2-5; tentative D call: TRBD1 (6 bases). Trimming shortened V by 4 bases and J by 6 bases, and 19 bases separated the two germline ends. Per germline, CDR1 SGHRS and CDR2 YFSETQ. CDR3 length: 15 amino acids. DNA of the CDR3: TGCGCCAGCAGCCGATCACAGGGAGCAGAACAGACCCAGTACTTC. Amino acid sequence: CASSRSQGAEQTQYF.

This clone was seen just once. The chain uses TRBV15 and TRBJ1-5, with a possible D match to TRBD1 (6 bases). The CDR3 is 16 residues long. V was pared by 0 bases and J by 6 bases, with 15 bases between. The germline CDR1 and CDR2 sequences are LNHNV and YYDKDF (reference sequence). The chain's CDR3 is CATSRDWGQGLQPQHF. In nucleotides, the CDR3 is TGTGCCACCAGCAGAGATTGGGGGCAGGGGCTTCAGCCCCAGCATTTT.

V gene TRBV19 combines with J gene TRBJ2-7; possible D gene TRBD2, 5 bases. The CDR3 loop spans 15 amino acids. Deletions cut 5 bases from V and 0 bases from J, with 14 bases between. Germline CDR1 reads LNHDA; CDR2 reads SQIVND (reference sequence). CDR3 sequence reads: CASSGGRVSSYEQYF. In DNA form, the CDR3 reads TGTGCCAGTAGTGGAGGACGGGTTAGCTCCTACGAGCAGTACTTC.

As for this clone: Other DNA sequences in the same sample also yield this CDR3. This rearrangement joins TRBV6-1 to TRBJ2-2, with a possible D match to TRBD2 (5 bases). The CDR3 is 14 amino acids. Trimming removed 6 bases from V and 3 bases from J, with 11 bases in between. Per germline, CDR1 MNHNS and CDR2 SASEGT. CDR3 sequence: CASRVSGYTGELFF. CDR3 nucleotide sequence: TGTGCCAGCAGGGTCTCGGGGTACACCGGGGAGCTGTTTTTT.

The rearrangement uses TRBV11-3 and TRBJ2-7; D may be TRBD2 (6 bases). The germline V and J ends were trimmed by 6 bases and 0 bases, with 18 bases remaining between them. In germline, CDR1 is SGHNT, CDR2 YENEEA. CDR3 length: 16 residues. The chain's CDR3 is CASSSSTSLNSYEQYF. In DNA form, the CDR3 reads TGTGCCAGCAGTTCATCGACTAGTTTGAACTCCTACGAGCAGTACTTC.

This chain uses TRBV5-1 with TRBJ2-1; a possible D gene is TRBD2 (5 bases). Germline-derived CDR1 and CDR2 are SGHRS and YFSETQ. V lost 1 base, J lost 9 bases, and 14 bases lay in between. CDR3 size: 14 residues. The CDR3 DNA follows: TGCGCCAGCAGCTTGTCGAGGGCCGACGTTGAGCAGTTCTTC. Residues: CASSLSRADVEQFF.

The chain is built from TRBV15 and TRBJ1-2; D is undetermined. V was shortened by 0 bases and J by 6 bases, with 8 bases between the two germline ends. Germline CDR1 is LNHNV and CDR2 is YYDKDF (reference sequence). CDR3 length: 13 residues. DNA of the CDR3: TGTGCCACCAGCAGAGAGGCAGGCCATGGCTACACCTTC. This codes for CATSREAGHGYTF. Based on the CDR3 plus reference TRBV15 and TRBJ1-2, the full variable domain is DAMVIQNPRYQVTQFGKPVTLSCSQTLNHNVMYWYQQKSSQAPKLLFHYYDKDFNNEADTPDNFQSRRPNTSFCFLDIRSPGLGDTAMYLCATSREAGHGYTFGSGTRLTVV.

This sequence joins TRBV19 and TRBJ1-3; D is unresolved. Trimming stripped 5 bases from V and 4 bases from J, with 15 bases between. The CDR3 sequence is 15 residues long. Per the germline V gene, CDR1 is LNHDA and CDR2 is SQIVND (reference sequence). In DNA form, the CDR3 reads TGTGCCAGTAGTCTCCAGAGGGTAGGAGGAAACACCATATATTTT. This translates into CASSLQRVGGNTIYF.

The chain employs TRBV28 and TRBJ2-7; 8 bases match TRBD2. Germline V gene sequence: CDR1 MDHEN, CDR2 SYDVKM. The ends lost 7 bases at V and 4 bases at J; junction bases unmatched: 6. There are 13 residues in the CDR3. Written as DNA, the CDR3 is TGTGCCAGCATCCCGGGGGGGGTTTACGAGCAGTACTTC. Its translation is CASIPGGVYEQYF.

This clone came up once. One end of the junction varies from germline; a read error may be responsible. CDR3 nucleotides: TGTGTCAGCAGTGAAGCTAGCGGGAGCTCCTACGAGCAGTACTTC. It translates to CVSSEASGSSYEQYF. This chain uses TRBV6-1 with TRBJ2-7; TRBD2 matches 10 bases. The CDR3 is 15 residues long. The germline CDR1 and CDR2 sequences are MNHNS and SASEGT.

The V call is TRBV28, the J call TRBJ2-1; 7 bases align to TRBD2. The CDR3 sequence is 14 residues long. Germline V gene data show CDR1 as MDHEN and CDR2 as SYDVKM. Unmatched junction bases numbered 7, after V lost 5 bases and J lost 6 bases. The CDR3 reads CASSLAESVNEQFF. CDR3 DNA sequence: TGTGCCAGCAGTCTAGCGGAGAGCGTCAATGAGCAGTTCTTC. Together with reference TRBV28 and TRBJ2-1, the CDR3 gives the full variable domain: DVKVTQSSRYLVKRTGEKVFLECVQDMDHENMFWYRQDPGLGLRLIYFSYDVKMKEKGDIPEGYSVSREKKERFSLILESASTNQTSMYLCASSLAESVNEQFFGPGTRLTVL.

The CDR3 region is CASSKGLVGEQFF. In DNA form, the CDR3 reads TGTGCCAGCAGTAAAGGACTAGTGGGGGAGCAGTTCTTC. This sequence joins TRBV25-1 and TRBJ2-1, with 7 bases identical to TRBD2. The J segment lost 10 bases and the V segment lost 5 bases, leaving 8 bases of the junction unmatched. Per germline, CDR1 MGHDK and CDR2 SYGVNS. The CDR3 loop spans 13 amino acids. Complete variable domain (other parts from reference TRBV25-1 and TRBJ2-1): EADIYQTPRYLVIGTGKKITLECSQTMGHDKMYWYQQDPGMELHLIHYSYGVNSTEKGDLSSESTVSRIRTEHFPLTLESARPSHTSQYLCASSKGLVGEQFFGPGTRLTVL.

The V and J genes are TRBV2 and TRBJ2-4, with D tentatively TRBD2 (5 bases). V shed 8 bases and J shed 0 bases, with 23 bases lying between them. The germline V gene encodes CDR1 SNHLY and CDR2 FYNNEI. The length of the CDR3 is 18 residues. The CDR3 DNA is TGTGCCAGCGGGGTATTAAAGGGAGTTCTTCTAGCCAAAAACATTCAGTACTTC. It yields the protein CASGVLKGVLLAKNIQYF.

This rearrangement joins TRBV9 to TRBJ2-7, with D tentatively TRBD1 (5 bases). Trimming cost V 0 bases and J 3 bases, with 7 bases left between them. This CDR3 has 13 residues. Germline V gene data show CDR1 as SGDLS and CDR2 as YYNGEE. The CDR3 nucleotides are TGTGCCAGCAGCGTAGAGGGGAACTACGAGCAGTACTTC. Its protein product is CASSVEGNYEQYF.

This clone appeared a single time. V and J are TRBV11-2 and TRBJ2-1; weak D call: TRBD2 (5 bases). The germline CDR1 and CDR2 sequences are SGHAT and FQNNGV. The CDR3 contains 13 residues. Trimming took 0 bases from V and 7 from J, leaving 7 bases between them. As DNA, the CDR3 is TGTGCCAGCAGCTTAGATGGGAGTAATGAGCAGTTCTTC. It is translated as CASSLDGSNEQFF.

V is TRBV7-9 and J is TRBJ2-2, with D possibly being TRBD2 (6 bases). Germline V gene data show CDR1 as SEHNR and CDR2 as FQNEAQ (reference sequence). This CDR3 has 15 residues. Trimming removed 2 bases at V and 6 bases at J, with 13 bases between. The CDR3 bases are TGTGCCAGCAGCTTAACCAAACGCGGGGCCGGGGAGCTGTTTTTT. Translating gives CASSLTKRGAGELFF.

The V and J genes are TRBV6-1 and TRBJ1-1, with 9 bases aligning to TRBD1. With 8 bases clipped from V and 0 bases from J, the junction kept 7 bases outside the gene matches. This CDR3 is built from 15 residues. Germline lookup yields CDR1 MNHNS and CDR2 SASEGT. The CDR3 region is CASWDRAAMNTEAFF. CDR3 DNA sequence: TGTGCCAGCTGGGACAGGGCGGCGATGAACACTGAAGCTTTCTTT.

Here the CDR3 reads CASGILAGFSAGELFF. In nucleotides, the CDR3 is TGCGCCAGCGGAATACTAGCGGGATTCAGTGCCGGGGAGCTGTTTTTT. The rearrangement joins TRBV5-1 to TRBJ2-2, with 10 bases that match TRBD2. The trim removed 7 bases at V and 6 bases at J, leaving 12 bases unmatched. This CDR3 has 16 amino acids. Germline V gene sequence: CDR1 SGHRS, CDR2 YFSETQ.